These T cell receptor beta chains were read from a single sample in a study of T cells in Graves' hyperthyroidism and ophthalmopathy. TCRdb independently ran MiXCR on the multiplex PCR reads; one entry per CDR3 protein. Here the sample spans about 300,000 distinct CDR3 sequences, roughly 15% being singletons. The sequenced sample consisted of blood. The receptors originated from a man younger than 40 with Graves' hyperthyroidism. Both conserved end residues are part of each CDR3. A D gene is named only where the DNA matches it firmly. Some rows have no size entry. The others give once, few or many, or a class for an expanded clone.

clone_size: NA
d_call: NA
v_call: TRBV5-5
cdr3_length: 15
j_call: TRBJ1-2
cdr3_nt: TGTGCCAGCAGCGCAGACGGGAGCATCGTCGGCAGCTACACCTTC
cdr3_aa: CASSADGSIVGSYTF

clone_size: few
d_call: NA
v_call: TRBV6-4
cdr3_length: 13
j_call: TRBJ2-3
cdr3_nt: TGTGCCAGCAGTGACTCGGAAAGAGATACGCAGTATTTT
cdr3_aa: CASSDSERDTQYF

clone_size: NA
d_call: NA
v_call: TRBV27
cdr3_length: 14
j_call: TRBJ1-2
cdr3_nt: TGTGCCAGCACCTCAACCAGGGGAAGCTATGGCTACACCTTC
cdr3_aa: CASTSTRGSYGYTF

clone_size: NA
d_call: NA
v_call: TRBV7-6
cdr3_length: 12
j_call: TRBJ1-2
cdr3_nt: TGTGCCAGCAGCTGGGGTGACTATGGCTACACCTTC
cdr3_aa: CASSWGDYGYTF

clone_size: many
d_call: NA
v_call: TRBV25-1
cdr3_length: 15
j_call: TRBJ2-7
cdr3_nt: TGTGCCAGCAGTGAAGGAGGCAGCGGGTTTTACGAGCAGTACTTC
cdr3_aa: CASSEGGSGFYEQYF

clone_size: few
d_call: NA
v_call: TRBV28
cdr3_length: 13
j_call: TRBJ2-1
cdr3_nt: TGTGCCAGCAGCCCCGGGCCTTACAATGAGCAGTTCTTC
cdr3_aa: CASSPGPYNEQFF

clone_size: NA
d_call: TRBD2
v_call: TRBV4-1
cdr3_length: 15
j_call: TRBJ2-7
cdr3_nt: TGCGCCAGCAGCCAATCTCCTAGCGGGGGATACGAGCAGTACTTC
cdr3_aa: CASSQSPSGGYEQYF

clone_size: many
d_call: TRBD2
v_call: TRBV20-1
cdr3_length: 15
j_call: TRBJ2-7
cdr3_nt: TGCAGTGCTAGAGATCTGGCGGGAGACTTTTACGAGCAGTACTTC
cdr3_aa: CSARDLAGDFYEQYF

clone_size: NA
d_call: NA
v_call: TRBV13
cdr3_length: 15
j_call: TRBJ1-6
cdr3_nt: TGTGCCAGCAGCCCCCCCCGGGTCTTCGATTCACCCCTCCACTTT
cdr3_aa: CASSPPRVFDSPLHF

clone_size: few
d_call: NA
v_call: TRBV6-1
cdr3_length: 15
j_call: TRBJ2-1
cdr3_nt: TGTGCCAGCAAGGCGTACGAGGGGTCCTACAATGAGCAGTTCTTC
cdr3_aa: CASKAYEGSYNEQFF

clone_size: few
d_call: NA
v_call: TRBV9
cdr3_length: 16
j_call: TRBJ2-1
cdr3_nt: TGTGCCAGCAGCGTAGGGCTTGGTAGCTTGTACGGTGAGCAGTTCTTC
cdr3_aa: CASSVGLGSLYGEQFF

clone_size: NA
d_call: NA
v_call: TRBV7-2
cdr3_length: 11
j_call: TRBJ2-1
cdr3_nt: TGTGCCAGCAGCTCCTTCTCGGAGCAGTTCTTC
cdr3_aa: CASSSFSEQFF

clone_size: many
d_call: NA
v_call: TRBV20-1
cdr3_length: 13
j_call: TRBJ2-5
cdr3_nt: TGCAGTGCTATAGGGACGGGAGAAGAGACCCAGTACTTC
cdr3_aa: CSAIGTGEETQYF

clone_size: NA
d_call: NA
v_call: TRBV7-2
cdr3_length: 14
j_call: TRBJ1-5
cdr3_nt: TGTGCCAGCAGCTTAAACGATGGCAATCAGCCCCAGCATTTT
cdr3_aa: CASSLNDGNQPQHF

clone_size: few
d_call: NA
v_call: TRBV20-1
cdr3_length: 13
j_call: TRBJ2-5
cdr3_nt: TGCAGTGCTAGAGATCCGGGGAGAGAGACCCAGTACTTC
cdr3_aa: CSARDPGRETQYF